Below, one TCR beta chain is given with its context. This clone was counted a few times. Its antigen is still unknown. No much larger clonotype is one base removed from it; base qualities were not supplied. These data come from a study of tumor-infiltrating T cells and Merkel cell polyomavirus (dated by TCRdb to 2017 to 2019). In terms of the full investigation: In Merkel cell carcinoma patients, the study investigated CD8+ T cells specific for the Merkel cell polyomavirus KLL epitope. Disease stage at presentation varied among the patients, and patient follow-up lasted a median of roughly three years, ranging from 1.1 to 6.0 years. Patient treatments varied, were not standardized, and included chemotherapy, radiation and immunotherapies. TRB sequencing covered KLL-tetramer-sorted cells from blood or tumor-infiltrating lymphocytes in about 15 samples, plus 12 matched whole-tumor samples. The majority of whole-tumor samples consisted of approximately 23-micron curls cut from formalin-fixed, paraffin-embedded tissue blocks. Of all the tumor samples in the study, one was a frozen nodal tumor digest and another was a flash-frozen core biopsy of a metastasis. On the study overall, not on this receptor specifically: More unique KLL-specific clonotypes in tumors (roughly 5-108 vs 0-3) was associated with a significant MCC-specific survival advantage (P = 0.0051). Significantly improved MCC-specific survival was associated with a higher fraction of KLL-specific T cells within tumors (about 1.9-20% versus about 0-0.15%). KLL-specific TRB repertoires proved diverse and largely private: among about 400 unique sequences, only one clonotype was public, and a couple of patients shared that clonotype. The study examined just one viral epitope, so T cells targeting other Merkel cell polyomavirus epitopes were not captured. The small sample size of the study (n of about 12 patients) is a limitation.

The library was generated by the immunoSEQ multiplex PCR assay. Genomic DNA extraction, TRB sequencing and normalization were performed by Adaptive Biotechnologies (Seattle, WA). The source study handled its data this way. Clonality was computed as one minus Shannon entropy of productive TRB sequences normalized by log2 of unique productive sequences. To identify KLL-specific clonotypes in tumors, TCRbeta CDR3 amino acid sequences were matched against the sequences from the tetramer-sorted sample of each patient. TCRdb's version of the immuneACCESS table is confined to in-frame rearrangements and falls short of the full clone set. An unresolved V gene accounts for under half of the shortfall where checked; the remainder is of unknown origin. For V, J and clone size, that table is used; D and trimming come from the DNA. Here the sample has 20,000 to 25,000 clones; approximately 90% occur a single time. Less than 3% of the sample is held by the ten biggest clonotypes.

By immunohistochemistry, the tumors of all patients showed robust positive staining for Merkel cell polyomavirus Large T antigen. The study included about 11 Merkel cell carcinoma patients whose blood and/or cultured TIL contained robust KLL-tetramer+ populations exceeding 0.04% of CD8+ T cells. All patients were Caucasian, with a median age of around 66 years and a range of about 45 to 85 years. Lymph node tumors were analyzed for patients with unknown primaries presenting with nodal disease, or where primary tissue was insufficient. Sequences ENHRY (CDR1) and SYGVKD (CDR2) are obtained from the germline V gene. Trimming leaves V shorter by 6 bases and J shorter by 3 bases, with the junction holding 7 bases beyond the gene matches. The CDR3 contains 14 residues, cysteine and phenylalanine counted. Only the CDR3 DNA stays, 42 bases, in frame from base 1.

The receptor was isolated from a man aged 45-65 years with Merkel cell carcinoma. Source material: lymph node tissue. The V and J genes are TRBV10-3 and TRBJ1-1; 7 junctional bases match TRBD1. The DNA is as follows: TGTGCCATCAGAACAGGGGAAGGGGACACTGAAGCTTTCTTT. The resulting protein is CAIRTGEGDTEAFF.